The clone carrying this TCR beta chain was seen a handful of times. This CDR3 has 14 amino acids. Trimming pared 3 bases from V and 3 bases from J, leaving 12 bases between. Looked up from germline, CDR1 is SGHNT and CDR2 is YYREEE (reference sequence). The source of the sample is a study of blood T cell repertoires in COVID-19. Method: immunoSEQ multiplex PCR; TCRdb's copy keeps in-frame clones and lacks some. The sample records a few hundred thousand clones, around 88% being singletons. This receptor was taken from a woman in her forties or fifties with COVID-19, enrolled during active disease. The chain is built from TRBV5-4 and TRBJ1-2, with D possibly being TRBD1 (5 bases). Sequencing input: peripheral blood. In nucleotides, the CDR3 is TGTGCCAGCAGCTCTGCGGGGGATTACTATGGCTACACCTTC. Its translation: CASSSAGDYYGYTF.